This is a list of T cell receptor beta chains from one sample in a study of T cells in Graves' hyperthyroidism and ophthalmopathy. TCRdb ran MiXCR on the multiplex PCR reads and lists one entry per CDR3 protein. Here the sample spans around 600,000 distinct CDR3 sequences, about 45% being singletons. Sequencing was done on a sample of peripheral blood or thyroid tissue (not recorded which). The origin of the receptors is an adult man with Graves' disease, either hyperthyroidism or ophthalmopathy (not recorded which). The CDR3 runs from the conserved cysteine through the conserved F or W. The D gene is left open where the match is weak. The size entry is marked missing in some rows and otherwise reads once, few, many or a size class.

size,V,D,J,CDR3,DNA
many,TRBV29-1,NA,TRBJ1-2,CSVEGRGRYTF,TGCAGCGTTGAAGGCAGGGGTCGCTACACCTTC
NA,TRBV19,NA,TRBJ2-7,CASSTLAGNYEQYF,TGTGCCAGTAGTACCCTCGCGGGAAACTACGAGCAGTACTTC
few,TRBV10-3,NA,TRBJ1-5,CASSTDGNQPQHF,TGTGCCAGCAGTACCGACGGGAATCAGCCCCAGCATTTT
few,TRBV5-1,TRBD1,TRBJ2-7,CASRNRDRAAEQYF,TGCGCCAGCCGAAACCGGGACAGGGCAGCCGAGCAGTACTTC
many,TRBV15,TRBD1,TRBJ1-2,CATSRVQGTTYGYTF,TGTGCCACCAGCAGAGTACAGGGGACTACCTATGGCTACACCTTC
NA,TRBV29-1,TRBD1,TRBJ1-1,CSVEPMDRDATEAFF,TGCAGCGTTGAACCCATGGACAGGGATGCCACTGAAGCTTTCTTT
once,TRBV2,TRBD1,TRBJ2-1,CASSEGRTGGENEQFF,TGTGCCAGCAGTGAAGGCAGGACAGGGGGGGAGAATGAGCAGTTCTTC
NA,TRBV12-3/TRBV12-4,NA,TRBJ1-2,CASSFVDIYGYTF,TGTGCCAGCAGTTTTGTAGATATCTATGGCTACACCTTC
NA,TRBV15,NA,TRBJ2-5,CATSRDLARRETQYF,TGTGCCACCAGCAGAGATCTGGCTCGGAGGGAGACCCAGTACTTC
NA,TRBV13,TRBD2,TRBJ2-3,CASSSQAGVRDTQYF,TGTGCCAGCAGTTCCCAAGCGGGAGTCAGGGATACGCAGTATTTT
NA,TRBV12-3/TRBV12-4,NA,TRBJ1-5,CASSKVGGNQPQHF,TGTGCCAGCAGTAAGGTTGGCGGCAATCAGCCCCAGCATTTT
many,TRBV2,NA,TRBJ1-5,CASSTDSGAQPQHF,TGTGCCAGCAGTACAGACAGCGGTGCTCAGCCCCAGCATTTT
many,TRBV2,NA,TRBJ1-1,CASSVWGRDTEAFF,TGTGCCAGCAGTGTGTGGGGCAGAGACACTGAAGCTTTCTTT
NA,TRBV7-3,NA,TRBJ2-2,CASSLPTRGELFF,TGTGCCAGCAGCCTGCCTACCCGGGGGGAGCTGTTTTTT
few,TRBV19,NA,TRBJ1-2,CASSPGRKAFGYTF,TGTGCCAGTAGTCCGGGACGGAAGGCATTCGGCTACACCTTC
NA,TRBV7-9,TRBD1,TRBJ2-2,CASSQEGTGNTGELFF,TGCGCCAGCAGCCAAGAAGGGACAGGGAACACCGGGGAGCTGTTTTTT
NA,TRBV10-3,NA,TRBJ2-7,CAISAGTGPGGEQYF,TGTGCCATCAGTGCCGGGACTGGGCCAGGTGGAGAGCAGTACTTC
NA,TRBV29-1,TRBD2,TRBJ2-7,CSQRLAGASEQYF,TGCAGCCAACGACTAGCGGGAGCTTCCGAGCAGTACTTC
few,TRBV2,NA,TRBJ2-7,CASSEVGYNEQYF,TGTGCCAGCAGTGAAGTGGGGTACAACGAGCAGTACTTC
NA,TRBV28,NA,TRBJ2-5,CASSLIYRETQYF,TGTGCCAGCAGTTTAATTTACCGGGAGACCCAGTACTTC
many,TRBV19,NA,TRBJ1-5,CASSIGPASPPQHF,TGTGCCAGTAGTATCGGTCCAGCTTCTCCGCCCCAGCATTTT
NA,TRBV7-9,TRBD2,TRBJ2-7,CASSSLSGSISYEQYF,TGTGCCAGCAGCTCCCTTAGCGGGAGTATCTCCTACGAGCAGTACTTC
many,TRBV7-3,TRBD1,TRBJ2-2,CASSQGTGSNTGELFF,TGTGCCAGCAGCCAAGGGACAGGGTCGAACACCGGGGAGCTGTTTTTT
NA,TRBV9,NA,TRBJ1-6,CASSQGGGGNNSPLHF,TGTGCCAGCAGCCAAGGTGGCGGGGGCAACAATTCACCCCTCCACTTT
NA,TRBV20-1,TRBD1,TRBJ1-6,CSAPGQGDRGLHF,TGCAGTGCCCCGGGACAGGGGGACCGGGGCCTCCACTTT
NA,TRBV24-1,NA,TRBJ2-7,CATSDTPGTTGPYEQYF,TGTGCCACCAGTGACACCCCCGGGACAACCGGTCCCTACGAGCAGTACTTC
few,TRBV7-2,NA,TRBJ1-5,CASSFYNYQPQHF,TGTGCCAGCAGCTTTTACAATTATCAGCCCCAGCATTTT
many,TRBV7-8,NA,TRBJ1-6,CASSLAIGVANSPLHF,TGTGCCAGCAGCTTAGCGATAGGGGTCGCGAATTCACCCCTCCACTTT
few,TRBV7-9,TRBD1,TRBJ1-1,CASSPPGQGANTEAFF,TGTGCCAGCAGCCCCCCGGGACAGGGGGCGAACACTGAAGCTTTCTTT
once,TRBV29-1,TRBD1,TRBJ2-5,CSDGPGQQETQYF,TGCAGCGATGGACCGGGACAGCAAGAGACCCAGTACTTC
NA,TRBV7-8,NA,TRBJ1-6,CASSPVERASGNSPLHF,TGTGCCAGCAGCCCCGTGGAGCGAGCTTCAGGCAATTCACCCCTCCACTTT
NA,TRBV29-1,NA,TRBJ1-2,CSVELRRSTNYGYTF,TGCAGCGTTGAATTGCGACGGAGCACGAACTATGGCTACACCTTC
many,TRBV2,NA,TRBJ1-1,CASSEARWRNTEAFF,TGTGCCAGCAGTGAAGCGAGATGGAGGAACACTGAAGCTTTCTTT
few,TRBV10-3,TRBD1,TRBJ2-2,CAIHEPGGDNTGELFF,TGTGCCATCCATGAGCCAGGGGGCGATAACACCGGGGAGCTGTTTTTT